What follows is one TCR beta chain and its context. What it binds is not known. The data derive from a study of blood T cells in healthy people across ages. Study-level findings and limits: In these data, TCR beta diversity tracked strongly with naive T cell percentage. Long-lived donors exceeded aged donors in naive CD4+ cells and diversity. Measured against age, TCR beta diversity per million T cells decreased in a roughly linear manner.

Germline CDR1 MGHRA, CDR2 YSYEKL. Losses at the gene ends were 6 bases for V and 1 base for J; bases not matched to a gene: 10. The CDR3 runs to 19 residues. For the second PCR, which ran for about 6 to 11 cycles, a sample-barcoded 5' primer and a J-beta primer mix were used. Every sample gave at least 3 million paired-end reads containing CDR3. TCRdb itself ran the 5' RACE reads through MiXCR, one entry per CDR3 protein. The sample holds hundreds of thousands of distinct CDR3 sequences; about 62% are singletons and the top ten take 22%. The gene calls are TRBV4-1 and TRBJ2-6; 12 positions agree with TRBD2. The sequencing sample was made of blood. This TCR came from a man aged 25 to 40 in good health. The CDR3 spells CASRRKTSGGTSGANVLTF. CDR3 in DNA: TGCGCCAGCAGACGGAAGACTAGCGGGGGAACATCTGGGGCCAACGTCCTGACTTTC.